This TCR beta chain was identified in a study of cytomegalovirus exposure and HLA in healthy donors. At the level of the study: Previous work identified 120 million or so unique TCR beta sequences from roughly 170 million T cells. Findings and caveats of the study: Reports showed the classifier diagnosing cytomegalovirus status with high specificity and sensitivity. Overall, approximately 180 TCR beta chains were annotated as cytomegalovirus-associated. In vitro, three CMV-associated chains proved specific for CMV antigens.

This clone was found a few times. Its antigen is not identified. With 3 bases removed from V and 4 bases from J, the gap between germline ends came to 7 bases. This CDR3 region has 13 residues. Germline V gives CDR1 SGHRS, CDR2 YFSETQ. PCR primers comprised 60 Vbeta and 13 Jbeta primers. The repertoire was sequenced with immunoSEQ multiplex PCR; TCRdb's copy has only in-frame clones and lacks some. The sample lists 150,000 to 200,000 clones; 80% to 85% were seen once. This clonotype originated in a woman aged 25 to 39 in good health and CMV-seronegative. The chain uses TRBV5-1 and TRBJ2-2; D remains ambiguous. The sample taken for sequencing was PBMCs. The CDR3 coding sequence is TGCGCCAGCAGCTCCCCTGTCACCGGGGAGCTGTTTTTT. Translating gives CASSSPVTGELFF. The full variable domain, rest sourced from reference TRBV5-1 and TRBJ2-2, is KAGVTQTPRYLIKTRGQQVTLSCSPISGHRSVSWYQQTPGQGLQFLFEYFSETQRNKGNFPGRFSGRQFSNSRSEMNVSTLELGDSALYLCASSSPVTGELFFGEGSRLTVL.